This record concerns one TCR beta chain sequence. Synthetic analogs of TCR templates were spiked into every PCR. The assay was immunoSEQ multiplex PCR, and TCRdb's table has in-frame clones only and misses some. The top ten clones hold under 3.5% of a sample with over 100,000 clones, about four fifths of them seen once. The V end lost 0 bases, the J end lost 1 base, and 6 bases lay between the germline ends. This CDR3 comprises 13 residues. The germline CDR1 and CDR2 sequences are GTSNPN and SVGIG (reference sequence). The sample originates from a study of PD-L1 blockade in urothelial cancer. This sample's time point: pretreatment peripheral blood.

The chain joins TRBV30 to TRBJ1-1, with D uncertain. This sample comprised PBMCs, obtained around atezolizumab (anti-PD-L1) treatment. The sequence derives from a man aged 45-65 years with urothelial cancer. The CDR3, as DNA: TGTGCCTGGAGTGTTGGAGGGAACACTGAAGCTTTCTTT. As protein: CAWSVGGNTEAFF.